Listed below are T cell receptor beta chains from one sample, sequenced in a study of T cell repertoires in cytomegalovirus infection. TCRdb redid the calling of the reads with MiXCR, one entry per CDR3 protein. Of some 200,000 distinct CDR3 sequences listed, approximately 19% were seen once; the top ten hold roughly 2.9%. Sequenced input: PBMCs. All receptors come from a human donor in good health (CMV status not recorded). Some clones in this sample may be carry-over from other donors' samples. The conserved cysteine and the conserved F or W are not part of the CDR3 here.

len: 15; v_gene: TRBV12-3/TRBV12-4; CDR3aa: ASNPQPGQGPNYGYT
len: 16; v_gene: TRBV6-2/TRBV6-3; CDR3aa: ASSLGRRGLAGAYEQY
len: 12; v_gene: TRBV6-4; CDR3aa: ASKLQFGGTEAF
len: 12; v_gene: TRBV11-3; CDR3aa: ASSFSSVTDTQY
len: 13; v_gene: TRBV6-2/TRBV6-3; CDR3aa: ASSLDRGSRTEAF
len: 12; v_gene: TRBV7-2; CDR3aa: ASSRTRSSNEQF
len: 10; v_gene: TRBV7-9; CDR3aa: ASSFRIGEQF
len: 14; v_gene: TRBV7-2; CDR3aa: ASSRDNNRNNSPLH
len: 9; v_gene: TRBV2; CDR3aa: AADGYNEQF
len: 11; v_gene: TRBV7-3; CDR3aa: ASSLPGRTEAF
len: 13; v_gene: TRBV7-3; CDR3aa: ASSLSFSRTDTQY
len: 10; v_gene: TRBV7-2; CDR3aa: ASSPSQATQY
len: 17; v_gene: TRBV6-6; CDR3aa: ASSYSIKGKTGVSTEAF
len: 14; v_gene: TRBV15; CDR3aa: ATSRGGLAGADTQY
len: 12; v_gene: TRBV7-8; CDR3aa: ASNNPGQWIEQY
len: 12; v_gene: TRBV7-2; CDR3aa: ASSPGTGDYEQY
len: 12; v_gene: TRBV7-2; CDR3aa: ASSNSRVGNTIY